The rows below give T cell receptor beta chains drawn from one sample of a study of shared clonotypes between healthy human individuals. Using immunoSEQ multiplex PCR, the repertoire was profiled, and TCRdb retains in-frame clones only, with some absent. The sample holds roughly 2.2 million clones; more than 80% are singletons and the top ten take 0.39%. The specimen sequenced was naive CD4+ T cells from PBMCs. These receptor sequences come from a young man in good health. Some clones in this sample may be carry-over from other donors' samples. Each CDR3 is given without its conserved first and last residue. Only some rows state a clone size, as once, few, many or a class for expanded clones.

cdr3_aa v_call clone_size
ASSPPAKGNTGELF TRBV7-3 once
SVDSGMGTSEAF TRBV29-1 NA
ASSLWVYNSPLH TRBV5-6 NA
ASSLGPDRFNQPQH TRBV5-1 NA
AWSVPNSKGAPNEKLF TRBV30 NA
ASSLAGNALNTEAF TRBV5-1 NA
ASSVSGGSYNEQF TRBV9 NA
ASSQDPGASGRARSYNEQF TRBV4-1 NA
ASSLSSATYNEQF TRBV5-1 NA
ASSNLAGGYNEQF TRBV18 once
ASSLDPGVPYEQY TRBV5-1 NA
ASSWDRSTYEQY TRBV5-1 NA
ASSAPGLVTGELF TRBV5-4 NA
ASSKGPAAPYEQY TRBV5-4 once
SAAKSGAF TRBV20-1 NA
SPTPGNEQF TRBV20-1 NA